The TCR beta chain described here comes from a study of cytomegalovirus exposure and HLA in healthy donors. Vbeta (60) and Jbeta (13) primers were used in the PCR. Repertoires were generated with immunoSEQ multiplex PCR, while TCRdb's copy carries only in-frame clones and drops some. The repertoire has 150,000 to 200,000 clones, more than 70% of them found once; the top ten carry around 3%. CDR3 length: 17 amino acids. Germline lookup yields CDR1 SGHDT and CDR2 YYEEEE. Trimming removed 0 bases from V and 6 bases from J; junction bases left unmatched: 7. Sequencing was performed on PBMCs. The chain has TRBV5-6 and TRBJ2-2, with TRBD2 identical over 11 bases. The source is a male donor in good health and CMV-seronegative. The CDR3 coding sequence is TGTGCCAGCAGCTTGGGATTAGCGGGGGGGCCGGCCGGGGAGCTGTTTTTT. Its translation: CASSLGLAGGPAGELFF.